This is a list of T cell receptor beta chains from one sample in a study of Graves' ophthalmopathy and Graves' hyperthyroidism. One entry per CDR3 protein, called by TCRdb with MiXCR from the multiplex PCR reads. The sample has about 220,000 distinct CDR3 sequences, approximately 21% seen once. Sample: peripheral blood. The receptors here all came from a woman between 45 and 65 years old with Graves' ophthalmopathy. Both conserved end residues are part of each CDR3. Fields, in order: CDR3 length, V gene, D gene, J gene, clone size, CDR3 protein, CDR3 DNA. A D gene is named only where the DNA matches it firmly. Clone size is not always given. Where it is, it says once, few, many or a class for expanded clones.

15,TRBV6-1,TRBD2,TRBJ2-5,many,CASWRAGGGQETQYF,TGTGCCAGCTGGCGGGCGGGAGGGGGCCAAGAGACCCAGTACTTC
14,TRBV5-1,NA,TRBJ2-7,many,CASSLDSGGYEQYF,TGCGCCAGCAGCTTAGACAGTGGAGGATACGAGCAGTACTTC
16,TRBV3-1,TRBD1,TRBJ1-1,NA,CASTRPGTGMNTEAFF,TGTGCCAGCACCCGTCCCGGGACAGGTATGAACACTGAAGCTTTCTTT
15,TRBV20-1,TRBD1,TRBJ2-7,many,CSAREQPQGLSEQYF,TGCAGTGCTAGAGAGCAACCACAGGGGTTGTCCGAGCAGTACTTC
14,TRBV3-1,TRBD2,TRBJ2-5,few,CAGKTSGAQETQYF,TGTGCCGGAAAGACTAGCGGAGCTCAGGAGACCCAGTACTTC
12,TRBV18,NA,TRBJ2-2,NA,CASSPRDGELFF,TGTGCCAGCTCACCTAGAGACGGGGAGCTGTTTTTT
14,TRBV6-5,TRBD1,TRBJ1-1,many,CASSSTGGSTEAFF,TGTGCCAGCAGTTCGACAGGGGGGAGCACTGAAGCTTTCTTT
12,TRBV10-2,NA,TRBJ1-3,many,CASWFSGNTIYF,TGCGCCAGCTGGTTTTCGGGGAACACCATATATTTT
16,TRBV24-1,NA,TRBJ2-2,medium-sized,CATSDLSRHGPGSCFF,NA
15,TRBV10-3,TRBD2,TRBJ2-5,many,CAISEVAGRGETQYF,TGTGCCATCAGTGAGGTAGCGGGACGAGGGGAGACCCAGTACTTC
13,TRBV6-1,TRBD1,TRBJ2-7,many,CASSASPGGEQYF,TGTGCCAGCAGCGCCAGCCCAGGGGGCGAGCAGTACTTC
14,TRBV2,NA,TRBJ2-2,many,CASSSQPNTGELFF,TGTGCCAGCAGTTCCCAGCCTAACACCGGGGAGCTGTTTTTT
15,TRBV4-1,TRBD2,TRBJ2-5,few,CASSQGPAGVETQYF,TGCGCCAGCAGCCAAGGGCCAGCGGGAGTCGAGACCCAGTACTTC
18,TRBV6-2/TRBV6-3,TRBD1,TRBJ1-1,NA,CASSYEPPGQGGLTEAFF,TGTGCCAGCAGTTACGAGCCCCCGGGACAGGGGGGGCTGACTGAAGCTTTCTTT
15,TRBV6-1,NA,TRBJ1-2,many,CASSDRRVLWYGYTF,TGTGCCAGCAGTGATAGACGGGTCCTATGGTATGGCTACACCTTC
19,TRBV5-1,TRBD1,TRBJ1-5,few,CASSLDPTGGKIGNQPQHF,TGCGCCAGCAGCTTGGATCCTACAGGGGGTAAGATTGGCAATCAGCCCCAGCATTTT
13,TRBV29-1,TRBD1,TRBJ2-7,many,CSVRTGGSYEQYF,TGCAGCGTCAGGACAGGGGGGTCCTACGAGCAGTACTTC
15,TRBV27,TRBD1,TRBJ1-2,many,CASSSPDRGAYGYTF,TGTGCCAGCAGTTCACCAGACAGGGGAGCCTATGGCTACACCTTC
14,TRBV6-1,NA,TRBJ1-1,many,CASRPGEPRAEAFF,TGTGCCAGCAGACCAGGTGAGCCGCGGGCTGAAGCTTTCTTT